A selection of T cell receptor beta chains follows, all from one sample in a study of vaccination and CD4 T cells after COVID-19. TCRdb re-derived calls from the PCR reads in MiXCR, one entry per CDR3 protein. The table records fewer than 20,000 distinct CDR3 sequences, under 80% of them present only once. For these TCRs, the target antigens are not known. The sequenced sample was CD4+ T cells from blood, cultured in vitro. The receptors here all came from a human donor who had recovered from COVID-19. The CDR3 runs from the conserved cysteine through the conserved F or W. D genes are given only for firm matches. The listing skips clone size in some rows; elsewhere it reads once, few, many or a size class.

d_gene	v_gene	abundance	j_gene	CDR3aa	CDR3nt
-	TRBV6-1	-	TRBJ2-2	CASIYGDTGELFF	TGTGCCAGCATCTACGGGGACACCGGGGAGCTGTTTTTT
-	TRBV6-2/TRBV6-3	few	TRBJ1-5	CASWDSGNQPQHF	TGTGCCAGCTGGGATTCGGGCAATCAGCCCCAGCATTTT
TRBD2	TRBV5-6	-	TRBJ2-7	CASSKQTSSSSYEQYF	TGTGCCAGCAGCAAACAGACTAGCTCGAGCTCCTACGAGCAGTACTTC
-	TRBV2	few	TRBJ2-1	CASSDLYNEQFF	TGTGCCAGCAGTGACCTATACAATGAGCAGTTCTTC
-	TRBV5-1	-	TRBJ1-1	CASSPDGVDTEAFF	TGCGCCAGCAGCCCGGACGGGGTTGACACTGAAGCTTTCTTT
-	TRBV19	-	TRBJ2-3	CASSSQGFGDTQYF	TGTGCCAGTAGTTCTCAGGGGTTTGGAGATACGCAGTATTTT
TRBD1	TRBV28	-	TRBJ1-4	CASSSGDRGSKKLFF	TGTGCCAGCAGTTCCGGGGACAGGGGGAGTAAAAAACTGTTTTTT
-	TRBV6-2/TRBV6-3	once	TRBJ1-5	CASSYWVNQPQHF	TGTGCCAGCAGTTACTGGGTCAATCAGCCCCAGCATTTT
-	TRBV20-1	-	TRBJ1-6	CSARVQNNSPLHF	TGCAGTGCTAGAGTCCAGAATAATTCACCCCTCCACTTT
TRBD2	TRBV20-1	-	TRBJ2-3	CSAPGLAGGQTDTQYF	TGCAGTGCCCCGGGGCTAGCGGGGGGGCAGACAGATACGCAGTATTTT
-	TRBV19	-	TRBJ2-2	CASRVVQGNTGELFF	TGTGCCAGTAGGGTGGTACAGGGCAACACCGGGGAGCTGTTTTTT
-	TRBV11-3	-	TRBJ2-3	CASSVGGLTDTQYF	TGTGCCAGCAGCGTCGGGGGCCTCACAGATACGCAGTATTTT
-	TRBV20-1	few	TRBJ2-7	CSAPTGLSYEQYF	TGCAGTGCTCCTACTGGCCTCTCCTACGAGCAGTACTTC
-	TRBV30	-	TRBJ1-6	CAWSGQVHSPLHF	TGTGCCTGGAGTGGACAGGTCCATTCACCCCTCCACTTT
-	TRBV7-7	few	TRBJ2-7	CASSLAGQAPSYEQYF	TGTGCTAGCAGCTTAGCGGGACAGGCCCCCTCCTACGAGCAGTACTTC
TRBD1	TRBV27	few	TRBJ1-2	CASSTNRGNGYTF	TGTGCCAGCAGTACAAACAGGGGCAACGGCTACACCTTC
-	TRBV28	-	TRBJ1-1	CASRPGTRHTEAFF	TGTGCCAGCAGGCCCGGGACGAGGCACACTGAAGCTTTCTTT
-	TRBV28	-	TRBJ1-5	CASSSLGGNQPQHF	TGTGCCAGCAGTTCGCTGGGGGGCAATCAGCCCCAGCATTTT
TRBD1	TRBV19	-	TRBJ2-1	CASSDRAGVNGQFF	TGTGCCAGTAGTGACAGGGCCGGGGTTAATGGGCAGTTCTTC
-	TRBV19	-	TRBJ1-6	CASSNGYTNISPLHF	TGTGCCAGTAGTAATGGGTACACAAATATTTCACCCCTCCACTTT
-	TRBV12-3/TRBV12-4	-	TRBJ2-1	CASSFMDSYNEQFF	TGTGCCAGCAGTTTCATGGACTCCTACAATGAGCAGTTCTTC
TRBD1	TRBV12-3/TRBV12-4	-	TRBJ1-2	CASSTQGAGDYGYTF	TGTGCCAGCAGTACACAGGGGGCGGGTGACTATGGCTACACCTTC
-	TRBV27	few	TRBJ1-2	CASSALRTNYGYTF	TGTGCCAGCAGTGCACTCCGCACTAACTATGGCTACACCTTC
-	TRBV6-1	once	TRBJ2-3	CASRRGSALTDTQYF	TGTGCCAGCAGACGAGGGAGCGCCCTCACAGATACGCAGTATTTT
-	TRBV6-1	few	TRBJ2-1	CASRRYSRPSSYNEQFF	TGTGCCAGCCGGCGGTACTCCCGACCGAGCTCCTACAATGAGCAGTTCTTC
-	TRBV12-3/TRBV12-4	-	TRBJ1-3	CASLSLSGNTIYF	TGTGCCAGCCTTTCGCTCTCTGGAAACACCATATATTTT
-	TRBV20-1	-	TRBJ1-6	CSARRRDRNSPLHF	TGCAGTGCTAGGCGCAGGGATAGGAATTCACCCCTCCACTTT